These T cell receptor beta chains were read from a single sample in a study of neurological immune-mediated disorders. TCRdb processed the 5' RACE reads anew with MiXCR; each CDR3 protein has one entry. This sample yields 50,000 to 80,000 distinct CDR3 sequences, of which nearly 3.5% are seen a single time; roughly 3.7% belongs to the top ten. The sample taken for sequencing was PBMCs. The origin of the receptors is a man in his forties with multiple sclerosis. Both conserved end residues are part of each CDR3. Fields, in order: clone size, J gene, D gene, V gene, CDR3 length, CDR3 DNA, CDR3 protein. D genes are given only for firm matches. Clone size is not always given. Where it is, it says once, few, many or a class for expanded clones.

NA | TRBJ2-7 | NA | TRBV6-5 | 15 | TGTGCCAGCAGTTTCCTCACTCCCGTCGGGTGGGAGCAGTACTTC | CASSFLTPVGWEQYF
many | TRBJ2-3 | NA | TRBV5-1 | 16 | TGCGCCAGCAGCTTGGACCGACGATCTAGCACAGATACGCAGTATTTT | CASSLDRRSSTDTQYF
many | TRBJ2-1 | TRBD2 | TRBV10-3 | 13 | TGTGCCATCAGGGGGACTAGAGGCTATGAGCAGTTCTTC | CAIRGTRGYEQFF
many | TRBJ2-7 | TRBD1 | TRBV12-3/TRBV12-4 | 15 | TGTGCCAGCAGTTCTGTCGGGACAGGGGGCATCGAGCAGTACTTC | CASSSVGTGGIEQYF
many | TRBJ1-1 | TRBD1 | TRBV12-3/TRBV12-4 | 13 | TGTGCCAGCAGCGGACAGGGGTACACTGAAGCTTTCTTT | CASSGQGYTEAFF
many | TRBJ2-5 | TRBD1 | TRBV5-5 | 16 | TGTGCCAGCGACAGGGTTCTTCGTGCCCCACAAGAGACCCAGTACTTC | CASDRVLRAPQETQYF
many | TRBJ2-7 | TRBD1 | TRBV20-1 | 13 | TGCAGTGCCCCGGACAGGACCGCCTACGAGCAGTACTTC | CSAPDRTAYEQYF
many | TRBJ2-7 | NA | TRBV3-1 | 13 | TGTGCCAGCAGCCAGCTAGGGGGAAGGGAGCAGTACTTC | CASSQLGGREQYF
few | TRBJ2-2 | NA | TRBV18 | 16 | TGTGCCAGCTCACCATCTCAGGGATCGAACACCGGGGAGCTGTTTTTT | CASSPSQGSNTGELFF
many | TRBJ2-3 | TRBD2 | TRBV12-3/TRBV12-4 | 16 | TGTGCCAGCCTCGGCTGGAGCGGGGGGGCAACAGATACGCAGTATTTT | CASLGWSGGATDTQYF
many | TRBJ2-5 | NA | TRBV11-2 | 13 | TGTGCCAGCAGCTTTGGGTCCGCGGAGACCCAGTACTTC | CASSFGSAETQYF
many | TRBJ2-1 | TRBD2 | TRBV11-2 | 16 | TGTGCCAGCAGCTTAATTCTGCGGGGGGGCAGCTATGAGCAGTTCTTC | CASSLILRGGSYEQFF
many | TRBJ2-3 | NA | TRBV20-1 | 15 | TGCAGTGCTAGAGATCCCCAGCGGGGCACAGATACGCAGTATTTT | CSARDPQRGTDTQYF
many | TRBJ2-7 | TRBD1 | TRBV5-1 | 15 | TGCGCCAGCAGCAGGGACCCGGGACAGAGCTACGAGCAGTACTTC | CASSRDPGQSYEQYF
once | TRBJ2-5 | NA | TRBV7-6 | 11 | TGTGCCAGCAGCCCATCAGAGACCCAGTACTTC | CASSPSETQYF
many | TRBJ2-5 | NA | TRBV18 | 13 | TGTGCCAGCTCTCCCGGGATGGGAGAGACCCAGTACTTC | CASSPGMGETQYF
NA | TRBJ1-1 | NA | TRBV7-3 | 16 | TGTGCCAGCAGCTTAACAAGGTCCTTAATGAACACTGAAGCTTTCTTT | CASSLTRSLMNTEAFF
many | TRBJ1-5 | TRBD1 | TRBV20-1 | 15 | TGCAGTGCTAGTCCGGGACAGGACCTCGATCAGCCCCAGCATTTT | CSASPGQDLDQPQHF
many | TRBJ2-7 | TRBD1 | TRBV20-1 | 16 | TGCAGTGCTAGCCGACAGGGGGCGACTAGCTCCTACGAGCAGTACTTC | CSASRQGATSSYEQYF
many | TRBJ2-5 | NA | TRBV29-1 | 11 | TGCAGCACGACAGCACAAGAGACCCAGTACTTC | CSTTAQETQYF
NA | TRBJ2-2 | NA | TRBV2 | 15 | TGTGCCAGTCGCAGGGAATTGAGGAACACCGGGGAGCTGTTTTTT | CASRRELRNTGELFF
many | TRBJ1-6 | NA | TRBV6-2/TRBV6-3 | 14 | TGTGCCAGCAGTAAAAACGGACGGAATTCACCCCTCCACTTT | CASSKNGRNSPLHF
many | TRBJ1-2 | TRBD1 | TRBV3-1 | 16 | TGTGCCAGCAGCCAAATGGCAGGGGGCGGTAGCTATGGCTACACCTTC | CASSQMAGGGSYGYTF
many | TRBJ1-2 | NA | TRBV14 | 13 | TGTGCCAGCAGCCACGGGCCTACCTATGGCTACACCTTC | CASSHGPTYGYTF
many | TRBJ1-2 | NA | TRBV5-1 | 16 | TGCGCCAGCAGCTGGGGGGACCGATCTACAGAATATGGCTACACCTTC | CASSWGDRSTEYGYTF
many | TRBJ1-1 | TRBD1 | TRBV10-3 | 13 | TGTGCCATCACCCCGTCCGGACAGGTTGAAGCTTTCTTT | CAITPSGQVEAFF
many | TRBJ1-5 | NA | TRBV12-3/TRBV12-4 | 15 | TGTGCCAGCAGTTTAGGGGTGGGCATTAATCAGCCCCAGCATTTT | CASSLGVGINQPQHF
many | TRBJ2-1 | NA | TRBV20-1 | 14 | TGCAGTGCTAGAGATCAGAGTGGCTACAATGAGCAGTTCTTC | CSARDQSGYNEQFF
many | TRBJ2-7 | NA | TRBV7-6 | 15 | TGTGCCAGCAGCTTGGCGGGACAGACAAGAGGCGAGCAGTACTTC | CASSLAGQTRGEQYF
few | TRBJ2-1 | NA | TRBV18 | 13 | TGTGCCAGCTCACCTGGGCAGCACAATGAGCAGTTCTTC | CASSPGQHNEQFF
NA | TRBJ2-2 | NA | TRBV7-6 | 22 | NA | CASSPGPNYEQYFGPGTGELFF
many | TRBJ2-3 | TRBD2 | TRBV5-1 | 16 | TGCGCCAGCAGCCCCGGGACTAGCGGGATCACAGATACGCAGTATTTT | CASSPGTSGITDTQYF
many | TRBJ1-1 | NA | TRBV19 | 13 | TGTGCCAGTAGTAGGGACGGAGGCACTGAAGCTTTCTTT | CASSRDGGTEAFF
many | TRBJ2-5 | TRBD2 | TRBV2 | 14 | TGTGCCAGCAAGCAAGCGGGGCTACAAGAGACCCAGTACTTC | CASKQAGLQETQYF
many | TRBJ2-7 | NA | TRBV30 | 14 | TGTGCCTGGAGTGCCCTCGGGGGCTCCTACGAGCAGTACTTC | CAWSALGGSYEQYF
many | TRBJ2-1 | TRBD1 | TRBV25-1 | 17 | TGTGCCAGCAGTCACCCTCGGGACAGGGGGCTACCCAATGAGCAGTTCTTC | CASSHPRDRGLPNEQFF
many | TRBJ1-2 | NA | TRBV20-1 | 12 | TGCAGTGCTCCGCTTCGGCCCTATGGCTACACCTTC | CSAPLRPYGYTF
many | TRBJ1-5 | NA | TRBV12-3/TRBV12-4 | 14 | TGTGCCAGCTTGAAGGGTGAGAGCAATCAGCCCCAGCATTTT | CASLKGESNQPQHF
many | TRBJ1-1 | NA | TRBV11-2 | 15 | TGTGCCAGCAGCTTCCTTTCGGCGCGGAACACTGAAGCTTTCTTT | CASSFLSARNTEAFF
many | TRBJ2-3 | TRBD1 | TRBV29-1 | 15 | TGCAGCGTCCCGGACAGGCTAAGATACACAGATACGCAGTATTTT | CSVPDRLRYTDTQYF
many | TRBJ2-1 | TRBD2 | TRBV5-1 | 16 | TGCGCCAGCAGCTTGTCTATGGGACTAGCGTACAATGAGCAGTTCTTC | CASSLSMGLAYNEQFF
many | TRBJ1-1 | NA | TRBV5-1 | 13 | TGCGCCAGCAGCTTGGACCCTGCCGGCGAAGCTTTCTTT | CASSLDPAGEAFF
many | TRBJ1-2 | NA | TRBV29-1 | 13 | TGCAGCGCCGGGACGGGGACTAACTATGGCTACACCTTC | CSAGTGTNYGYTF
many | TRBJ1-5 | NA | TRBV20-1 | 14 | TGCAGTGCTAGAAAAACAGGGTACAATCAGCCCCAGCATTTT | CSARKTGYNQPQHF
many | TRBJ2-5 | TRBD1 | TRBV5-5 | 14 | TGTGCCAGCAGCTTCCAGGGGGCACAGGAGACCCAGTACTTC | CASSFQGAQETQYF
NA | TRBJ2-2 | NA | TRBV27 | 14 | TGTGCCAGCAAGAGGGACGCGAACACCGGGGAGCTGTTTTTT | CASKRDANTGELFF
many | TRBJ1-2 | TRBD1 | TRBV6-5 | 13 | TGTGCCAGCAGTACGGGGACAGGGATTGGCTACACCTTC | CASSTGTGIGYTF
NA | TRBJ2-5 | TRBD1 | TRBV6-6 | 14 | TGTGCCAGCAGTTACGGCAGGGGGCGCGAGACCCAGTACTTC | CASSYGRGRETQYF
many | TRBJ2-3 | NA | TRBV5-1 | 12 | TGCGCCAGCAGTCAGGAGTCAGATACGCAGTATTTT | CASSQESDTQYF
many | TRBJ2-1 | NA | TRBV5-1 | 15 | TGCGCCAGCAGCTTGGGTGGCGGGCCCTTCAATGAGCAGTTCTTC | CASSLGGGPFNEQFF